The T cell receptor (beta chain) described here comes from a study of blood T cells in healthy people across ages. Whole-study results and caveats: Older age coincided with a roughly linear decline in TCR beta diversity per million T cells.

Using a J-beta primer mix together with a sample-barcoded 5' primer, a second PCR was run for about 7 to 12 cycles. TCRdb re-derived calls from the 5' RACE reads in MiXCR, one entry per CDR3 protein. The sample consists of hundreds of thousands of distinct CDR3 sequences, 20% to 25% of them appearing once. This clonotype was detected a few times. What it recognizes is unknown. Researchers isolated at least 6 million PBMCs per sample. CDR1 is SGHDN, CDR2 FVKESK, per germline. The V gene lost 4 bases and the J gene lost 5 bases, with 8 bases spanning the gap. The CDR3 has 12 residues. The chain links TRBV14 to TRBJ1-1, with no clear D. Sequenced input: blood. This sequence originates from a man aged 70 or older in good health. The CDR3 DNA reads TGTGCCAGCAGCCGCGGGTGGACTGAAGCTTTCTTT. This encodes CASSRGWTEAFF.